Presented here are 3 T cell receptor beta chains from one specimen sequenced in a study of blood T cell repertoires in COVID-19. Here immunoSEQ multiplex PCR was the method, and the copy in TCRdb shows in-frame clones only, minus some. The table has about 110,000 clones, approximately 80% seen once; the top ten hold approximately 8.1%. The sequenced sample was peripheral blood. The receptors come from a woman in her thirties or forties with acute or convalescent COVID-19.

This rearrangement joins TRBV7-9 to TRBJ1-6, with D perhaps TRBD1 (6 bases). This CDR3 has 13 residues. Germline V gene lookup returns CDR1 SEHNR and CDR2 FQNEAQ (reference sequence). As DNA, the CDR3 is TGTGCTGGGGCAGGGGCAGGTAATTCACCCCTCCACTTT. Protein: CAGAGAGNSPLHF.

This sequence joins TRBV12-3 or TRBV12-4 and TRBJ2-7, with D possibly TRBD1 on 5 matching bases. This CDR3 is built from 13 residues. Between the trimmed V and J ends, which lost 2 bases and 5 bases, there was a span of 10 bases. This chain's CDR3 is CASSLLSQDEQYF. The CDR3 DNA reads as TGTGCCAGCAGTTTACTTTCACAGGACGAGCAGTACTTC.

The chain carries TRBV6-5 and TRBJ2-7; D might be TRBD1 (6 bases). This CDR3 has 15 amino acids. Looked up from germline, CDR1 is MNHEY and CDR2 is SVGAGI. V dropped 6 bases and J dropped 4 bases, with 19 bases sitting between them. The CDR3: CASSKSLTGGYEQYF. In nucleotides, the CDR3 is TGTGCCAGCAGCAAATCCTTGACAGGCGGGTACGAGCAGTACTTC.